The T cell receptor (beta chain) under discussion was sequenced for a study of brain metastases from non-small cell lung cancer. Overall study findings and caveats: Brain metastases had lower T-cell infiltration than primary tumors. Paired brain metastases and primary tumors largely shared TCR repertoires.

In the case of this clone: The target antigen is unknown.

Germline CDR1 reads SGHVS; CDR2 reads FQNEAQ. V lost 5 bases and J lost 0, with 5 bases in between. The CDR3 has 13 residues. Sequencing used immunoSEQ multiplex PCR; TCRdb keeps in-frame clones, though not all of them. The sample lists fewer than 9,500 clones; just under 85% were seen once. The V call is TRBV7-8, the J call TRBJ1-5, with D hard to call. Sequencing was performed on primary lung tumor tissue. The receptor was isolated from a donor at least 40 years old with non-small cell lung cancer. The CDR3 DNA reads TGTGCCAGCAGCCGAAATAGCAATCAGCCCCAGCATTTT. Its translation: CASSRNSNQPQHF.